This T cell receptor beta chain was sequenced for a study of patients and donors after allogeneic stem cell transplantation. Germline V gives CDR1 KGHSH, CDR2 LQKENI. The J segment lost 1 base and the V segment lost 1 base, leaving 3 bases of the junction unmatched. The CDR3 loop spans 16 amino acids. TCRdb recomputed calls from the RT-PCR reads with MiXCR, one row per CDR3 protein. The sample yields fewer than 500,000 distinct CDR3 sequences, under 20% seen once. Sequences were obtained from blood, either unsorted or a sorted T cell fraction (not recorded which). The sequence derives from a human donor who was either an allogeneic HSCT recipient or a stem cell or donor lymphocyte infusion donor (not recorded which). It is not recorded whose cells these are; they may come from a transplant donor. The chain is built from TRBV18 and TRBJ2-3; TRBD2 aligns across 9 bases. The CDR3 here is CASSPRVAGGTDTQYF. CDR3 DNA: TGTGCCAGCTCACCACGGGTAGCGGGGGGCACAGATACGCAGTATTTT. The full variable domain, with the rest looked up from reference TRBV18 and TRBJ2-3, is NAGVMQNPRHLVRRRGQEARLRCSPMKGHSHVYWYRQLPEEGLKFMVYLQKENIIDESGMPKERFSAEFPKEGPSILRIQQVVRGDSAAYFCASSPRVAGGTDTQYFGPGTRLTVL.